One sample yielded the 19 T cell receptor beta chains listed below, sequenced in a study of radiotherapy plus CTLA-4 blockade in lung cancer. TCRdb's table, derived via immunoSEQ multiplex PCR, lists solely in-frame clones and lacks some. Counted here are 65,000 to 90,000 clones, around 86% occurring once; the ten biggest clones make up 0.87%. The sequences come from peripheral blood, collected from a patient treated with radiotherapy plus ipilimumab. The receptors originated from a human donor with non-small cell lung cancer who had stable disease on radiotherapy plus ipilimumab.

This clone was seen only a few times. The chain couples TRBV18 to TRBJ2-1, with D unresolved. The CDR3 length is 16 residues. With 3 bases removed from V and 6 bases from J, the gap between germline ends came to 18 bases. CDR1 is KGHSH, CDR2 LQKENI, per germline. This chain's CDR3 is CASSPSEAGGANEQFF. CDR3 bases: TGTGCCAGCTCACCCTCCGAGGCAGGCGGTGCCAATGAGCAGTTCTTC.

The chain joins TRBV6-5 to TRBJ1-4; a possible D gene is TRBD1 (5 bases). Trimming took 2 bases from V and 7 from J, leaving 11 bases between them. Germline V CDR1 and CDR2: MNHEY, SVGAGI. The CDR3 covers 14 residues. The CDR3 DNA reads as TGTGCCAGCAGTTACGGCAGGGTGGGTGAAAAACTGTTTTTT. It is translated as CASSYGRVGEKLFF.

The chain is built from TRBV18 and TRBJ1-5, with D unresolved. CDR3 length: 15 residues. Germline V gene data show CDR1 as KGHSH and CDR2 as LQKENI. V lost 3 bases and J lost 4, with 13 bases in between. CDR3 DNA: TGTGCCAGCTCACCGACGCGGATAGATAATCAGCCCCAGCATTTT. Translation gives CASSPTRIDNQPQHF.

J is TRBJ2-3 and V is TRBV11-1; D gene unclear. Trimming removed 1 base from V and 8 bases from J, with 13 bases in between. Per the germline V gene, CDR1 is SGHAT and CDR2 is FQDESV (reference sequence). The CDR3 sequence is 14 residues long. In DNA, the CDR3 is TGTGCCAGCAGCTTAGGTGGGAATAAGGGTACGCAGTATTTT. Encoded protein: CASSLGGNKGTQYF.

The gene calls are TRBV7-9 and TRBJ2-5, with 7 positions matching TRBD1. CDR1 SEHNR and CDR2 FQNEAQ come from the germline V gene (reference sequence). The CDR3 consists of 15 residues. Trimming took 3 bases from V and 5 from J; bases not matched to a gene: 9. The DNA of the CDR3 is TGTGCCAGCAGCTTCCATAAAACACAGGGGGAGACCCAGTACTTC. As protein: CASSFHKTQGETQYF.

In this sample, this clone turned up once. The chain uses TRBV9 and TRBJ2-1; D may correspond to TRBD1 or TRBD2 (7 bases each). Germline V gene data show CDR1 as SGDLS and CDR2 as YYNGEE. Trimming removed 2 bases from V and 8 bases from J, with 20 bases in between. CDR3 size: 16 residues. Written as DNA, the CDR3 is TGTGCCAGCAGCGTCGGAGCGGTGGGAGGGGGCGATGAGCAGTTCTTC. Translated: CASSVGAVGGGDEQFF.

J is TRBJ2-1 and V is TRBV7-9; TRBD2 aligns across 8 bases. Per germline, CDR1 SEHNR and CDR2 FQNEAQ (reference sequence). CDR3 length: 16 residues. J was trimmed by 0 bases and V by 5 bases; bases with no gene match: 6. The CDR3 DNA is TGTGCCAGCAGCCAGGGACTAGGGGTCTCCTACAATGAGCAGTTCTTC. This encodes CASSQGLGVSYNEQFF.

This clone was observed once. The J gene is TRBJ1-2, the V gene TRBV6-5; TRBD1 matches 7 bases. Germline trimming cut 6 bases from V and 3 bases from J; bases unmatched to any gene: 1. CDR1 and CDR2 (germline): MNHEY, SVGAGI. The CDR3 is 12 amino acids. CDR3 residues: CASRDRDYGYTF. The CDR3 region has the DNA TGTGCCAGCAGAGACAGGGACTATGGCTACACCTTC.

The chain carries TRBV7-9 and TRBJ2-1, with 7 bases identical to TRBD1. There are 14 residues in the CDR3. V was clipped by 5 bases and J by 12 bases; unmatched bases: 13. Germline V lookup: CDR1 SEHNR, CDR2 FQNEAQ (reference sequence). CDR3 nucleotide sequence: TGTGCCAGCAGCCCCCGGGGACAGTTTCGGGGGCAGTTCTTC. It is translated as CASSPRGQFRGQFF.

The V gene is TRBV28, the J gene TRBJ1-2, with 9 bases matching TRBD1. CDR3 length equals 15 residues. Germline V gene data show CDR1 as MDHEN and CDR2 as SYDVKM. V lost 5 bases and J lost 4; bases outside the gene matches: 8. Here the CDR3 DNA reads TGTGCCAGCAGTCCTACCGGGACAGGGTCCTATGGCTACACCTTC. This codes for CASSPTGTGSYGYTF.

This CDR3 is CASSRPPIRNTEAFF. The CDR3 DNA sequence: TGTGCCAGTAGTAGACCTCCAATTCGGAACACTGAAGCTTTCTTT. The V and J genes are TRBV19 and TRBJ1-1; D uncertain. Germline CDR1 is LNHDA and CDR2 is SQIVND (reference sequence). V lost 4 bases, J lost 1 base, and 13 bases lay in between. CDR3 length: 15 residues.

V and J are TRBV11-1 and TRBJ2-7; D might be TRBD1 (6 bases). CDR3 length equals 13 residues. Trimming pared 9 bases from V and 0 bases from J, leaving 12 bases between. The V gene's germline CDR1 is SGHAT and CDR2 FQDESV (reference sequence). The CDR3 protein is CASSQGLSYEQYF. Here the CDR3 DNA reads TGTGCCAGTTCACAGGGCCTCTCCTACGAGCAGTACTTC.

This clone was recorded once. The chain carries TRBV2 and TRBJ1-5, with TRBD1 as a possible D gene (5 bases). The germline CDR1 and CDR2 sequences are SNHLY and FYNNEI. This CDR3 has 16 residues. The V end was cut by 1 base, the J end by 6 bases, with 16 bases between. DNA of the CDR3: TGTGCCAGCAGTGAAGAGGTCAGGGTTGGAGCTCAGCCCCAGCATTTT. Its translation: CASSEEVRVGAQPQHF.

The genes are TRBV7-9 and TRBJ1-2; D remains ambiguous. V lost 11 bases and J 2 bases, leaving 15 bases between the germline ends. Germline V gene data show CDR1 as SEHNR and CDR2 as FQNEAQ (reference sequence). The CDR3 is 13 residues long. In DNA, the CDR3 is TGTGCCCTAGACCGCCGCTCCAACTATGGCTACACCTTC. This codes for CALDRRSNYGYTF.

The V gene is TRBV19, the J gene TRBJ2-7, with 8 bases matching TRBD1. The germline V gene has CDR1 LNHDA and CDR2 SQIVND (reference sequence). There are 14 residues in the CDR3. Losses at the gene ends were 5 bases for V and 3 bases for J; bases not matched to a gene: 6. CDR3 sequence (DNA): TGTGCCAGTAGTGACAGGGGAATCCTCTACGAGCAGTACTTC. It encodes CASSDRGILYEQYF.

CDR3 sequence (DNA): TGTGCCAGCAGTTTCCGGGGGAGCTACGAGCAGTACTTC. It encodes CASSFRGSYEQYF. The chain recombines TRBV28 with TRBJ2-7; possibly TRBD2 for D (6 bases). The CDR3 runs 13 residues. Per germline, CDR1 MDHEN and CDR2 SYDVKM. V gave up 3 bases and J gave up 3 bases, with 9 bases separating them.

The CDR3 region has the DNA TGTGCCAGCAGCCCCACGGGGAATGGAAACACCATATATTTT. It codes for CASSPTGNGNTIYF. The J gene is TRBJ1-3, the V gene TRBV2; D unclear. Germline V lookup: CDR1 SNHLY, CDR2 FYNNEI. The CDR3 length is 14 residues. V lost 6 bases to trimming and J lost 3 bases, with 12 bases between them.

The rearrangement joins TRBV6-1 to TRBJ1-1; 10 nucleotides align to TRBD1. V shed 4 bases, J shed 2 bases, and the junction held 1 base outside the gene matches. This CDR3 has 14 residues. Per germline, CDR1 MNHNS and CDR2 SASEGT. The CDR3 nucleotides read TGTGCCAGCAGTGCGACAGGGGGCAACACTGAAGCTTTCTTT. Protein product: CASSATGGNTEAFF.

The chain combines TRBV30 with TRBJ1-2, with D perhaps matching TRBD1 (6 bases). This CDR3 is 12 amino acids long. The germline V gene has CDR1 GTSNPN and CDR2 SVGIG (reference sequence). The V end lost 4 bases, the J end lost 5 bases, and 11 bases lay between the germline ends. The CDR3 loop is CAWTDSAYGYTF. The CDR3 DNA reads TGTGCCTGGACGGACAGCGCGTATGGCTACACCTTC.